This T cell receptor beta chain derives from a study of chemoradiotherapy in HPV16-positive cancers. Only in-frame clones appear in the TCRdb table, and some are missing; sequencing was by immunoSEQ multiplex PCR. The sample consists of about 24,000 clones, more than 85% of them appearing once. V was trimmed by 5 bases and J by 6 bases, leaving 14 bases between them. From germline, CDR1 is MNHEY and CDR2 SVGAGI. CDR3 length: 13 amino acids. This clone was counted between two and nine times. This TCR derives from a human donor with HPV-associated anogenital cancer. The J gene is TRBJ2-7, the V gene TRBV6-5; D possibly matches TRBD1 or TRBD2 (6 bases each). The sample here was blood, taken from a patient who underwent chemoradiotherapy. The CDR3 DNA reads as TGTGCCAGCAGTACAAGGGGGGAGCTCGAGCAGTACTTC. Amino acid sequence: CASSTRGELEQYF.